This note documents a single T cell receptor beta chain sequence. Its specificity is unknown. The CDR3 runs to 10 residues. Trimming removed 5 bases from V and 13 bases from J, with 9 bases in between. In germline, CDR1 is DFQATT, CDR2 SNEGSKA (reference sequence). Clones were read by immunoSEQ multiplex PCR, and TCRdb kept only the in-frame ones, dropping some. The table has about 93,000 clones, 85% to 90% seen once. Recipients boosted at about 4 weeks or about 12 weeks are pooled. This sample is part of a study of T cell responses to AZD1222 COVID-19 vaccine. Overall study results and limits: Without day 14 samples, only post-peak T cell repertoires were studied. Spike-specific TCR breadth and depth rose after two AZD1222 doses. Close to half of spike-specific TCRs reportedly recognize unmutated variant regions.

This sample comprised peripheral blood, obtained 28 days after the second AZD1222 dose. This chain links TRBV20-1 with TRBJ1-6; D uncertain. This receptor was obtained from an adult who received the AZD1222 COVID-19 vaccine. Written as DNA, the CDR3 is TGCAGTGCTTCCCGGTCCCCCCTCCACTTT. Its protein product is CSASRSPLHF.